This TCR beta chain was identified in a study of beta chain features in type 1 diabetes. Study as a whole: No patient-donor differences in age, gender, total cells or subset yield.

Reverse transcribing all isolated RNA meant expressed TCRB transcripts were sequenced. Assay used: immunoSEQ multiplex PCR; TCRdb lists only in-frame clones, some missing. The sample includes a few hundred thousand clones, around 10% of them seen just once. Note on this clone: The antigen is undetermined.

Trimming pared 3 bases from V and 4 bases from J, leaving 13 bases between. Looked up from germline, CDR1 is MDHEN and CDR2 is SYDVKM. The CDR3 is made up of 14 amino acids. The study's findings and limits: TCRB CDR3s from Type 1 diabetes patients were moderately but significantly shorter in all four CD4+ subsets. The question of HLA type influencing TCRB rearrangement was one that remained unresolved here.

Sorting of CD4+ naive, central memory, regulatory and stem cell-like memory cells was performed via CD45RO/CCR7/CD25/CD127/CD95/CD27. The genes are TRBV28 and TRBJ2-7, with a weak D call TRBD2 (6 bases). Sequenced sample: central memory CD4+ T cells from blood. The receptor's source is a man aged 30 to 39 with type 1 diabetes. CDR3 sequence (DNA): TGTGCCAGCAGTTTCAGCGGGCGATCTTACGAGCAGTACTTC. The encoded protein is CASSFSGRSYEQYF.